A single sample is the source of the 21 T cell receptor beta chains below, sequenced in a study of blood T cell repertoires in COVID-19. Measured with immunoSEQ multiplex PCR; TCRdb has only the in-frame clones, and not every one. The sample records 300,000 to 350,000 clones, roughly 88% being singletons. The sequenced sample consisted of peripheral blood. All receptors derive from a woman aged 25 to 45 with COVID-19, enrolled during active disease.

The CDR3 DNA is TGCGCCAGCGCCCCTAGGACCCTGCGCGAGGGTGAGCAGTTCTTC. It translates to CASAPRTLREGEQFF. The V gene is TRBV5-1, the J gene TRBJ2-1, with D perhaps TRBD2 (5 bases). The CDR3 is 15 amino acids. Germline V gives CDR1 SGHRS, CDR2 YFSETQ. Trimming pared 7 bases from V and 9 bases from J, leaving 23 bases between.

The rearrangement joins TRBV30 to TRBJ2-1, with D unresolved. The V end lost 4 bases, the J end lost 4 bases, and 11 bases lay between the germline ends. This CDR3 comprises 13 residues. CDR1 and CDR2 (germline): GTSNPN, SVGIG (reference sequence). The CDR3 DNA sequence: TGTGCCTGGACAATAAGTACTTACAATGAGCAGTTCTTC. Protein: CAWTISTYNEQFF.

This clone appeared a single time. The rearrangement links TRBV5-6 to TRBJ1-1; tentatively, D is TRBD1 (5 bases). The CDR3 contains 14 residues. CDR1 is SGHDT, CDR2 YYEEEE, per germline. Between the trimmed V and J ends, which lost 3 bases and 3 bases, there was a span of 12 bases. The chain's CDR3 is CASSSWTGDTEAFF. As DNA, the CDR3 is TGTGCCAGCAGCTCCTGGACGGGGGACACTGAAGCTTTCTTT.

The V call is TRBV9, the J call TRBJ2-3, with 10 bases lining up with TRBD2. The junction had 10 bases not matched to a gene; V was cut back by 1 base and J by 5 bases. Germline CDR1 and CDR2: SGDLS and YYNGEE. The CDR3 consists of 17 residues. The CDR3, as DNA: TGTGCCAGCAGCGTACCTAGCCAAGCGGGAGGGGTAGATACGCAGTATTTT. Translated: CASSVPSQAGGVDTQYF. Using reference TRBV9 and TRBJ2-3 for the parts outside the CDR3, the full variable domain is DSGVTQTPKHLITATGQRVTLRCSPRSGDLSVYWYQQSLDQGLQFLIQYYNGEERAKGNILERFSAQQFPDLHSELNLSSLELGDSALYFCASSVPSQAGGVDTQYFGPGTRLTVL.

For the CDR3, the DNA is TGTGCCATCAGTGAAAGGCGGGACTATGGCTACACCTTC. It yields the protein CAISERRDYGYTF. This sequence joins TRBV10-3 and TRBJ1-2; no definite D call. CDR1 ENHRY and CDR2 SYGVKD come from the germline V gene. The germline V and J ends were trimmed by 3 bases and 3 bases, with 8 bases remaining between them. The CDR3 runs to 13 residues.

V usage is TRBV7-9 and J usage is TRBJ1-2; 7 nucleotides line up with TRBD1. CDR1 and CDR2 (germline): SEHNR, FQNEAQ (reference sequence). CDR3 length: 16 residues. The V segment lost 5 bases and the J segment 8 bases; nucleotides outside the gene matches: 17. CDR3 protein: CASSVSPDRRVDGYTF. The DNA for the CDR3 is TGTGCCAGCAGCGTCTCTCCGGACAGGAGGGTTGACGGCTACACCTTC.

This chain uses TRBV3-1 (or the pseudogene TRBV3-2) with TRBJ1-2; D uncertain. This CDR3 region has 14 residues. The V and J ends lost 4 bases and 6 bases respectively, with 15 bases between them. The germline gives CDR1 LGHDT, CDR2 YNNKEL (reference sequence). The CDR3 nucleotides are TGTGCCAGCAGCCGACCGGGAGCGGAAGATGGCTACACCTTC. Its protein is CASSRPGAEDGYTF.

The rearrangement joins TRBV10-3 to TRBJ2-1; 13 nucleotides agree with TRBD2. Germline V gene data show CDR1 as ENHRY and CDR2 as SYGVKD. Trimming cost V 7 bases and J 8 bases; bases outside gene matches: 5. CDR3 length: 14 residues. The CDR3 reads CAIKPGLAGHEQFF. The DNA of the CDR3 is TGTGCCATCAAACCGGGACTAGCGGGACATGAGCAGTTCTTC.

The V and J genes are TRBV29-1 and TRBJ1-2; 7 bases align to TRBD1. The CDR3 loop spans 13 amino acids. The ends lost 6 bases at V and 9 bases at J; junction bases unmatched: 13. The germline CDR1 and CDR2 sequences are SQVTM and ANQGSEA. For the CDR3, the DNA is TGCAGCGTCCAAAGCTTCGGGACAGAAAGCTACACCTTC. Protein: CSVQSFGTESYTF. The variable domain in full, completed from reference TRBV29-1 and TRBJ1-2, reads SAVISQKPSRDICQRGTSLTIQCQVDSQVTMMFWYRQQPGQSLTLIATANQGSEATYESGFVIDKFPISRPNLTFSTLTVSNMSPEDSSIYLCSVQSFGTESYTFGSGTRLTVV.

V gene TRBV18 combines with J gene TRBJ2-3, with D perhaps TRBD2 (6 bases). The CDR3 totals 13 residues. The V and J ends lost 1 base and 5 bases respectively, with 7 bases between them. Germline loops: CDR1 KGHSH, CDR2 LQKENI. For the CDR3, the DNA is TGTGCCAGCTCACCACTGGGGGGAGATACGCAGTATTTT. This codes for CASSPLGGDTQYF. Looking up the rest from reference TRBV18 and TRBJ2-3 gives the full variable domain: NAGVMQNPRHLVRRRGQEARLRCSPMKGHSHVYWYRQLPEEGLKFMVYLQKENIIDESGMPKERFSAEFPKEGPSILRIQQVVRGDSAAYFCASSPLGGDTQYFGPGTRLTVL.

The genes are TRBV11-2 and TRBJ1-1; unclear D gene. CDR1 SGHAT and CDR2 FQNNGV come from the germline V gene. Trimming took 3 bases from V and 4 from J, leaving 15 bases between them. The CDR3 contains 15 residues. The CDR3 nucleotides read TGTGCCAGCAGCTTTTCCCTCGCGGAGGGCACTGAAGCTTTCTTT. Protein: CASSFSLAEGTEAFF.

The CDR3 region is CASSMAPGIPDTQYF. CDR3 in DNA: TGTGCCAGTAGTATGGCCCCGGGGATCCCAGATACGCAGTATTTT. The chain is built from TRBV19 and TRBJ2-3; tentative D call: TRBD2 (5 bases). V was trimmed by 3 bases and J by 4 bases, leaving 14 bases between them. This CDR3 contains 15 residues. Looked up from germline, CDR1 is LNHDA and CDR2 is SQIVND (reference sequence).

The CDR3 sequence: CASRSHVHNEQFF. The CDR3 region has the DNA TGTGCCAGCAGGAGCCATGTTCACAATGAGCAGTTCTTC. The chain carries TRBV27 and TRBJ2-1; D not certain. The CDR3 sequence is 13 residues long. Germline V CDR1 and CDR2: MNHEY, SMNVEV (reference sequence). Trimming cost V 6 bases and J 5 bases, with 11 bases left between them.

On this clone: Other DNA sequences in the same sample also yield this CDR3. This sequence joins TRBV18 and TRBJ1-5; TRBD1 might be the D (5 bases). CDR1 is KGHSH and CDR2 is LQKENI in the germline V gene. CDR3 length: 13 residues. The V end lost 3 bases, the J end lost 4 bases, and 7 bases lay between the germline ends. CDR3: CASSPDRNQPQHF. CDR3 DNA sequence: TGTGCCAGCTCACCCGACAGAAATCAGCCCCAGCATTTT.

The chain has TRBV3-1 (or the pseudogene TRBV3-2) and TRBJ1-3; 8 nucleotides line up with TRBD1. The CDR3 runs 16 residues. Per germline, CDR1 LGHDT and CDR2 YNNKEL (reference sequence). Trimming cost V 1 base and J 3 bases; bases outside gene matches: 5. DNA for the CDR3: TGTGCCAGCAGCCAAGTCCAGGGGGCCAGTGGAAACACCATATATTTT. It codes for CASSQVQGASGNTIYF.

The V call is TRBV11-2, the J call TRBJ1-6; D uncertain. The CDR3 is 14 residues long. The V gene's germline CDR1 is SGHAT and CDR2 FQNNGV. V lost 5 bases to trimming and J lost 3 bases, with 8 bases between them. Here the CDR3 reads CASSLGSYNSPLHF. CDR3 nucleotides: TGTGCCAGCAGCCTCGGGAGCTATAATTCACCCCTCCACTTT.

The rearrangement uses TRBV3-1 (or the pseudogene TRBV3-2) and TRBJ1-1, with D maybe TRBD1 (5 bases). The CDR3 has 14 amino acids. The V end lost 5 bases, the J end lost 3 bases, and 13 bases lay between the germline ends. Germline V CDR1 and CDR2: LGHDT, YNNKEL (reference sequence). For the CDR3, the DNA is TGTGCCAGCAGCGACAGATTCCGGGACACTGAAGCTTTCTTT. Translated, it gives CASSDRFRDTEAFF.

This clone has only one observation. The chain joins TRBV11-2 to TRBJ2-2; TRBD1 is a possible D gene (5 bases). The ends were cut back, 1 base at V and 4 bases at J, with 7 bases in the middle. CDR3 size: 14 residues. Germline V gene data show CDR1 as SGHAT and CDR2 as FQNNGV. In DNA form, the CDR3 reads TGTGCCAGCAGCTTAGGACAGACCACCGGGGAGCTGTTTTTT. Protein sequence: CASSLGQTTGELFF.

This sequence joins TRBV12-3 or TRBV12-4 and TRBJ2-7; D is ambiguous. V gave up 4 bases and J gave up 0 bases, with 7 bases separating them. The CDR3 has 13 residues. CDR3 DNA: TGTGCCAGCAGTTCGTCTTTCTCCTACGAGCAGTACTTC. Its protein is CASSSSFSYEQYF.

The chain combines TRBV30 with TRBJ1-1; weak D call: TRBD1 (5 bases). CDR1 and CDR2 from the germline V gene are GTSNPN and SVGIG (reference sequence). The CDR3 runs 13 residues. Trimming removed 3 bases from V and 0 bases from J, with 8 bases in between. CDR3 nucleotide sequence: TGTGCCTGGAGCTTGACAGTGAACACTGAAGCTTTCTTT. Translated: CAWSLTVNTEAFF.

This rearrangement joins TRBV9 to TRBJ1-1; 7 bases fit TRBD1. The CDR3 sequence is 13 residues long. After removal of 7 bases from V and 1 base from J, the junction contained 4 bases not matched to a gene. The V gene's germline CDR1 is SGDLS and CDR2 YYNGEE. Here the CDR3 reads CASSGGGNTEAFF. CDR3 nucleotides: TGTGCCAGCTCAGGGGGTGGGAACACTGAAGCTTTCTTT.